The clone carrying this T cell receptor (beta chain) showed up just a few times. Its matching antigen is unknown. There are 13 residues in the CDR3. V lost 3 bases and J lost 4, with 9 bases in between. CDR1 LNHDA and CDR2 SQIVND come from the germline V gene (reference sequence). This sample is part of a study of read filtering for tumor transcriptome and immune sequencing. Study overall: Per sample, TCR-region reads ranged about 3.5 to 11 million by IR-seq, roughly 75 to 1273 by RNA-seq.

The library was built from around 0.4 ug RNA with molecular barcoded adaptors for alpha/delta and beta/gamma chains. TCRdb re-called the reads with MiXCR, one entry per CDR3 protein. The repertoire holds 130,000 or so distinct CDR3 sequences, with roughly an eighth as singletons. Regarding the study as a whole: Approximately 80% of IR-seq clonotypes had one read, totaling approximately 4% of reads; RNA-seq: roughly 76% and 46%. This fraction held mixed bone marrow immune cells after CD138-negative sorting.

The sequence came from a donor aged 40 or older with multiple myeloma. V gene TRBV19 combines with J gene TRBJ2-5; D remains ambiguous. The sequenced material came from a population of CD138-negative cells sorted from bone marrow. CDR3 region: CASSMSRRETQYF. CDR3 DNA sequence: TGTGCCAGTAGTATGAGTCGGCGAGAGACCCAGTACTTC.